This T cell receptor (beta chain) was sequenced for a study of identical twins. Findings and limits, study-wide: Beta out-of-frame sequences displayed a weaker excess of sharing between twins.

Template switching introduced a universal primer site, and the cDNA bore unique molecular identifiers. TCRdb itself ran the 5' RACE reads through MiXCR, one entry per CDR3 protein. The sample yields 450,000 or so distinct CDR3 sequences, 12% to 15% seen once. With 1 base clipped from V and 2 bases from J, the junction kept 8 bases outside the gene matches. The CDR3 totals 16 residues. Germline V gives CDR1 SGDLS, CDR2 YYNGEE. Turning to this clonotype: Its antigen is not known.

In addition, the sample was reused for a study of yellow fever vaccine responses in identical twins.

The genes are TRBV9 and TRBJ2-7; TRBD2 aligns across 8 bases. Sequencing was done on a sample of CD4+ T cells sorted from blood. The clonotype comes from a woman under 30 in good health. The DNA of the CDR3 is TGTGCCAGCAGCGTAACCGGGAGCGGGAGCACCTACGAGCAGTACTTC. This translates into CASSVTGSGSTYEQYF.